Presented here are 9 T cell receptor beta chains from one specimen sequenced in a study of blood T cell repertoires in COVID-19. Clones were read by immunoSEQ multiplex PCR, and TCRdb kept only the in-frame ones, dropping some. Counted here are some 130,000 clones, approximately 84% occurring once; the ten biggest clones make up about 18%. Specimen: peripheral blood. Source of these receptors: a woman older than 75 with acute or convalescent COVID-19.

The chain couples TRBV6-7 to TRBJ1-2; possibly TRBD1 for D (5 bases). TRBV6-7 is placed among ORFs of uncertain function. V was shortened by 0 bases and J by 6 bases, with 32 bases between the two germline ends. The CDR3 extends over 21 amino acids. As DNA, the CDR3 is TGTGCCAGCAGTTACTCTCCAGAATCGGGGCAGGGAGCACCGGGGGTACATGGCTACACCTTC. Translating it yields CASSYSPESGQGAPGVHGYTF.

CDR3 in amino acids: CASSVERGLANTDTQYF. CDR3 nucleotides: TGTGCCAGCAGCGTAGAAAGGGGACTAGCCAACACAGATACGCAGTATTTT. The chain employs TRBV9 and TRBJ2-3, with 9 positions matching TRBD2. With 0 bases clipped from V and 2 bases from J, the junction kept 7 bases outside the gene matches. This CDR3 has 17 residues. Germline CDR1 and CDR2: SGDLS and YYNGEE.

The rearrangement uses TRBV29-1 and TRBJ1-2, with 7 bases identical to TRBD1. The CDR3 is 12 amino acids. With 6 bases clipped from V and 4 bases from J, the junction kept 5 bases outside the gene matches. Germline lookup yields CDR1 SQVTM and CDR2 ANQGSEA. The CDR3 sequence: CSVGQVGYGYTF. The CDR3 DNA follows: TGCAGCGTCGGACAGGTGGGCTATGGCTACACCTTC.

The chain joins TRBV7-2 to TRBJ2-1; D is possibly TRBD2 (5 bases). Germline lookup yields CDR1 SGHTA and CDR2 FQGNSA. V dropped 5 bases and J dropped 3 bases, with 8 bases sitting between them. The CDR3 runs 13 residues. Here the CDR3 DNA reads TGTGCCAGCAGCGCGGGCCTCTACAATGAGCAGTTCTTC. It translates to CASSAGLYNEQFF.

The chain employs TRBV7-8 and TRBJ1-6, with D possibly matching TRBD1 (6 bases). The CDR3 extends over 18 amino acids. V was cut by 5 bases and J by 2 bases, with 19 bases left in between. The germline CDR1 and CDR2 sequences are SGHVS and FQNEAQ. The CDR3 loop is CASSRRGGAPPYNSPLHF. In DNA, the CDR3 is TGTGCCAGCAGCCGCAGAGGGGGGGCGCCTCCCTATAATTCACCCCTCCACTTT.

In this sample, this clone turned up once. The chain recombines TRBV4-3 with TRBJ1-1; no reliable D call. The germline CDR1 and CDR2 sequences are LGHNA and YSLEER. Trimming cost V 1 base and J 3 bases, with 15 bases left between them. The CDR3 has 16 amino acids. The chain's CDR3 is CASSQGLGRGDTEAFF. Here the CDR3 DNA reads TGCGCCAGCAGCCAAGGCCTAGGGCGCGGGGACACTGAAGCTTTCTTT.

The V and J genes are TRBV29-1 and TRBJ2-1; 11 bases map to TRBD2. Germline CDR1 SQVTM, CDR2 ANQGSEA. This CDR3 is built from 15 residues. V was pared by 6 bases and J by 1 base, with 5 bases of the junction left unmatched. Here the CDR3 reads CSVETSGKSYNEQFF. The CDR3 bases are TGCAGCGTGGAGACTAGCGGGAAATCCTACAATGAGCAGTTCTTC.

This clone was seen just once. The same CDR3 arises from other DNA sequences in this sample as well. J is TRBJ1-3 and V is TRBV30; D possibly corresponds to TRBD1 (5 bases). Per germline, CDR1 GTSNPN and CDR2 SVGIG (reference sequence). V lost 2 bases and J 0 bases, leaving 11 bases between the germline ends. The CDR3 sequence is 15 residues long. CDR3 coding DNA: TGTGCCTGGAGTCCCGACAGCCACTCTGGAAACACCATATATTTT. Amino acid sequence: CAWSPDSHSGNTIYF.

This clone has more than one count but fewer than ten. The V call is TRBV11-2, the J call TRBJ1-4, with 9 nucleotides matching TRBD1. The CDR3 sequence is 15 residues long. Trimming removed 3 bases from V and 5 bases from J; junction bases left unmatched: 4. Germline CDR1 and CDR2: SGHAT and FQNNGV. DNA for the CDR3: TGTGCCAGCAGCTTCCATGGGACAGGGAATGAAAAACTGTTTTTT. Amino acid sequence: CASSFHGTGNEKLFF.